The 20 T cell receptor beta chains in this list originate from one sample, sequenced in a study of shared clonotypes between healthy human individuals. The repertoire was sequenced with immunoSEQ multiplex PCR; TCRdb's copy has only in-frame clones and lacks some. The repertoire consists of 2,500,000 or so clones, with around 94% occurring once and the leading ten covering around 0.15%. Sample: naive CD4+ T cells sorted from blood. Subset of the sample: CD45RA+ positively selected. The receptors come from a man aged 18 to 29 in good health.

The V gene is TRBV5-4, the J gene TRBJ2-3, with TRBD2 matching over 7 bases. Trimming took 2 bases from V and 6 from J; bases not matched to a gene: 6. CDR3 size: 14 residues. CDR1 SGHNT and CDR2 YYREEE come from the germline V gene (reference sequence). The CDR3 coding sequence is TGTGCCAGCAGCTTAGCCAGCGGGGTGGATACGCAGTATTTT. This encodes CASSLASGVDTQYF.

V gene TRBV6-4 combines with J gene TRBJ2-2; D remains ambiguous. The CDR3 runs 14 residues. Germline CDR1 MRHNA, CDR2 SNTAGT. V was shortened by 5 bases and J by 1 base, with 8 bases between the two germline ends. Here the CDR3 DNA reads TGTGCCAGCAGTAGCCTTTGGAACACCGGGGAGCTGTTTTTT. It yields the protein CASSSLWNTGELFF.

The V call is TRBV4-1, the J call TRBJ2-7; D call uncertain. Deletions cut 3 bases from V and 8 bases from J, with 8 bases between. This CDR3 has 11 residues. Germline lookup yields CDR1 MGHRA and CDR2 YSYEKL. In DNA, the CDR3 is TGCGCCAGCAGCCAGGAGACACAGCAGTACTTC. Protein product: CASSQETQQYF.

The V and J genes are TRBV5-4 and TRBJ2-5; D may be TRBD1 (6 bases). Looked up from germline, CDR1 is SGHNT and CDR2 is YYREEE (reference sequence). The CDR3 contains 15 residues. Between the trimmed V and J ends, which lost 1 base and 5 bases, there was a span of 15 bases. The CDR3 sequence: CASSLYTGIIETQYF. The CDR3, as DNA: TGTGCCAGCAGCTTGTATACAGGGATTATTGAGACCCAGTACTTC.

Comment on this clone: At one boundary the junction diverges from the germline segment, which might be a read error. The rearrangement links TRBV28 to TRBJ1-2; D ambiguous. The CDR3 loop spans 12 amino acids. Germline loops: CDR1 MDHEN, CDR2 SYDVKM. CDR3 protein: CATSFEGYGYTF. CDR3 coding DNA: TGTGCCACCAGTTTCGAAGGTTATGGCTACACCTTC.

The CDR3 region is CASSLRTSGRFSYEQYF. The CDR3 region has the DNA TGTGCCAGCAGCCTAAGGACTAGCGGCCGATTCTCCTACGAGCAGTACTTC. The J gene is TRBJ2-7, the V gene TRBV7-2; 10 bases fit TRBD2. In germline, CDR1 is SGHTA, CDR2 FQGNSA. With 5 bases clipped from V and 0 bases from J, the junction kept 10 bases outside the gene matches. The CDR3 is 17 residues long.

This chain connects TRBV20-1 to TRBJ2-7; D is uncertain. Germline V gene lookup returns CDR1 DFQATT and CDR2 SNEGSKA (reference sequence). Trimming shortened V by 4 bases and J by 13 bases, and 17 bases separated the two germline ends. The CDR3 contains 11 residues. The CDR3 DNA sequence: TGCAGTGCTATAGACGGATACGAGCGATACTTC. It yields the protein CSAIDGYERYF.

The V call is TRBV27, the J call TRBJ2-5; 12 bases align to TRBD2. The CDR3 loop spans 18 amino acids. The germline V gene has CDR1 MNHEY and CDR2 SMNVEV (reference sequence). J gave up 0 bases and V 6 bases, and 11 bases lay outside the gene matches. In DNA form, the CDR3 reads TGTGCCAGCAGCCTAAGGCCTAGCGGGAGGGCGAACCAAGAGACCCAGTACTTC. Protein sequence: CASSLRPSGRANQETQYF.

The chain is built from TRBV5-1 and TRBJ2-5, with 9 bases that match TRBD2. CDR1 SGHRS and CDR2 YFSETQ come from the germline V gene. The CDR3 is 17 amino acids. Trimming at V came to 1 base and at J to 1 base, leaving 8 bases not matched to a gene. The CDR3 sequence: CASSLFSSGRTQETQYF. DNA of the CDR3: TGCGCCAGCAGCTTGTTTTCGAGCGGGAGGACCCAAGAGACCCAGTACTTC.

J is TRBJ1-3 and V is TRBV6-1; D not resolved. The V end was cut by 1 base, the J end by 0 bases, with 13 bases between. The CDR3 sequence is 17 residues long. Germline CDR1 reads MNHNS; CDR2 reads SASEGT. CDR3 DNA sequence: TGTGCCAGCAGTGAAGAAGGAGTCCCGATCTCTGGAAACACCATATATTTT. It encodes CASSEEGVPISGNTIYF.

V usage is TRBV7-2 and J usage is TRBJ2-1; 15 positions agree with TRBD2. In germline, CDR1 is SGHTA, CDR2 FQGNSA. V gave up 0 bases and J gave up 8 bases; unmatched junction bases: 5. The CDR3 is 17 amino acids. CDR3 nucleotides: TGTGCCAGCAGCTTAGCGCGGACTAGCGGGAGGGGGGATGAGCAGTTCTTC. The encoded protein is CASSLARTSGRGDEQFF.

The rearrangement joins TRBV7-3 to TRBJ2-2, with a weak D call TRBD2 (6 bases). Trimming removed 4 bases at V and 0 bases at J, with 9 bases between. The CDR3 has 15 residues. The V gene's germline CDR1 is SGHTA and CDR2 FQGTGA. CDR3 loop: CASSSTRSNTGELFF. In DNA, the CDR3 is TGTGCCAGCAGCTCGACTAGATCGAACACCGGGGAGCTGTTTTTT.

This chain connects TRBV5-1 to TRBJ2-1; 7 nucleotides match TRBD2. The CDR3 has 17 residues. V shed 0 bases, J shed 2 bases, and the junction held 8 bases outside the gene matches. Germline V gives CDR1 SGHRS, CDR2 YFSETQ. The CDR3 bases are TGCGCCAGCAGCTTGGCCCCGCTAGCGGTACCCTACAATGAGCAGTTCTTC. Encoded protein: CASSLAPLAVPYNEQFF.

The chain is built from TRBV6-5 and TRBJ1-6; 9 positions match TRBD1. CDR1 and CDR2 from the germline V gene are MNHEY and SVGAGI. Germline trimming cut 4 bases from V and 7 bases from J; bases unmatched to any gene: 5. The CDR3 length is 15 residues. The CDR3 protein is CASSSGGTGNSPLHF. The CDR3 nucleotides are TGTGCCAGCAGTTCCGGCGGGACAGGGAATTCACCCCTCCACTTT.

This clone was counted once. V usage is TRBV19 and J usage is TRBJ1-5; unclear D gene. This CDR3 region has 15 residues. CDR1 is LNHDA and CDR2 is SQIVND in the germline V gene (reference sequence). Trimming pared 0 bases from V and 2 bases from J, leaving 8 bases between. CDR3 loop: CASSIEYRGNQPQHF. The CDR3 coding sequence is TGTGCCAGTAGTATAGAGTACAGAGGCAATCAGCCCCAGCATTTT.

The genes are TRBV27 and TRBJ1-1, with D maybe TRBD1 (6 bases). Germline CDR1 is MNHEY and CDR2 is SMNVEV (reference sequence). The V end lost 2 bases, the J end lost 5 bases, and 9 bases lay between the germline ends. CDR3 length: 13 residues. This chain's CDR3 is CASSLKGGTEAFF. The CDR3 bases are TGTGCCAGCAGTTTAAAGGGGGGGACTGAAGCTTTCTTT.

V gene TRBV4-2 combines with J gene TRBJ2-1; TRBD1 or TRBD2 may be the D gene (5 bases each). Germline assignment: CDR1 LGHNA and CDR2 YNFKEQ. The CDR3 consists of 13 residues. V was shortened by 2 bases and J by 9 bases, with 11 bases between the two germline ends. The CDR3 reads CASSQWDLGEQFF. In nucleotides, the CDR3 is TGTGCCAGCAGCCAATGGGACCTCGGTGAGCAGTTCTTC.

V gene TRBV30 combines with J gene TRBJ1-6; D uncertain. Germline V gene data show CDR1 as GTSNPN and CDR2 as SVGIG (reference sequence). V was clipped by 3 bases and J by 0 bases, with 9 bases between them. This CDR3 is 15 amino acids long. CDR3 in amino acids: CAWRVQSSYNSPLHF. The DNA of the CDR3 is TGTGCCTGGAGGGTCCAGAGCTCCTATAATTCACCCCTCCACTTT. Complete variable domain (other parts from reference TRBV30 and TRBJ1-6): SQTIHQWPATLVQPVGSPLSLECTVEGTSNPNLYWYRQAAGRGLQLLFYSVGIGQISSEVPQNLSASRPQDRQFILSSKKLLLSDSGFYLCAWRVQSSYNSPLHFGNGTRLTVT.

In the case of this clone: The sample contains more than one DNA sequence encoding this CDR3. The chain carries TRBV7-2 and TRBJ1-3; 7 bases line up with TRBD1. There are 15 residues in the CDR3. Germline trimming cut 4 bases from V and 3 bases from J; bases unmatched to any gene: 6. Per germline, CDR1 SGHTA and CDR2 FQGNSA. CDR3 sequence reads: CASSSRQGGGNTIYF. The CDR3 region has the DNA TGTGCCAGCAGCTCTCGACAGGGTGGTGGAAACACCATATATTTT.

J is TRBJ1-1 and V is TRBV6-6; 7 positions agree with TRBD1. The CDR3 is made up of 12 amino acids. V was pared by 7 bases and J by 7 bases, with 6 bases of the junction left unmatched. CDR1 is MNHNY, CDR2 SVGAGI, per germline (reference sequence). Here the CDR3 reads CASNRGPDEAFF. The CDR3 DNA follows: TGTGCCAGCAATAGGGGGCCTGATGAAGCTTTCTTT.